This T cell receptor (beta chain) comes out of a study of blood T cell repertoires in COVID-19. About the study: Samples of COVID-19 (acute and convalescent) were obtained from the United States, Italy and Spain.

This table comes from immunoSEQ multiplex PCR, and its TCRdb copy is limited to in-frame clones, with some not included. The sample shows roughly 200,000 clones, 89% of them seen only once. Germline V lookup: CDR1 MNHEY, CDR2 SVGEGT. V dropped 2 bases and J dropped 5; count of bases not matched to a gene: 5. The CDR3 covers 14 residues. The clonotype comes from a man aged 35 to 55 with acute or convalescent COVID-19. This chain links TRBV6-2 or TRBV6-3 with TRBJ2-7; 8 nucleotides align to TRBD1. Source material: peripheral blood. The CDR3 sequence: CASSYTQGANEQYF. In DNA form, the CDR3 reads TGTGCCAGCAGTTACACTCAGGGGGCGAACGAGCAGTACTTC.